These T cell receptor beta chains were read from a single sample in a study of shared clonotypes between healthy human individuals. Assay: immunoSEQ multiplex PCR; the TCRdb copy retains only in-frame clones and omits some. The sample consists of over 850,000 clones, approximately 80% of them appearing once. Sequenced material: memory CD4+ T cells from PBMCs. Every receptor here comes from a man younger than 35 in good health. Some clones in this sample may be carry-over from other donors' samples. Both conserved end residues are part of each CDR3. Fields, in order: J gene, clone size, D gene, V gene, CDR3 protein, CDR3 DNA. A D gene is named only where the DNA matches it firmly. Clone size is shown for a subset of rows, as once, few, many or a class of expanded clone.

j_call: TRBJ1-2; clone_size: .; d_call: .; v_call: TRBV5-1; cdr3_aa: CASSFDSFYGYTF; cdr3_nt: TGCGCCAGCAGCTTTGACAGCTTCTATGGCTACACCTTC
j_call: TRBJ1-2; clone_size: once; d_call: TRBD1; v_call: TRBV7-2; cdr3_aa: CASSTYRGRRGYTF; cdr3_nt: TGTGCCAGCAGCACCTACAGGGGGCGGCGGGGCTACACCTTC
j_call: TRBJ2-5; clone_size: once; d_call: TRBD2; v_call: TRBV6-5; cdr3_aa: CASSYSLAGQETQYF; cdr3_nt: TGTGCCAGCAGTTACTCCCTAGCGGGCCAAGAGACCCAGTACTTC
j_call: TRBJ2-5; clone_size: once; d_call: TRBD1; v_call: TRBV7-2; cdr3_aa: CASARDRDGTQYF; cdr3_nt: TGTGCCAGCGCCCGGGACAGGGATGGGACCCAGTACTTC
j_call: TRBJ2-3; clone_size: .; d_call: TRBD2; v_call: TRBV5-4; cdr3_aa: CATSPAGERSTDTQYF; cdr3_nt: TGTGCCACCTCTCCCGCGGGGGAGCGAAGCACAGATACGCAGTATTTT
j_call: TRBJ2-2; clone_size: .; d_call: .; v_call: TRBV11-3; cdr3_aa: CASSLAVRPGVRTGELFF; cdr3_nt: TGTGCCAGCAGCTTAGCGGTCCGACCTGGAGTTCGGACCGGGGAGCTGTTTTTT
j_call: TRBJ2-7; clone_size: .; d_call: .; v_call: TRBV11-2; cdr3_aa: CASSLGVSRSGYEQYF; cdr3_nt: TGTGCCAGCAGCTTAGGAGTATCGAGGTCGGGGTACGAGCAGTACTTC
j_call: TRBJ1-3; clone_size: .; d_call: TRBD1; v_call: TRBV7-8; cdr3_aa: CATRKRGQETGNTIYF; cdr3_nt: TGTGCCACCCGAAAAAGGGGACAGGAGACTGGAAACACCATATATTTT
j_call: TRBJ1-2; clone_size: .; d_call: .; v_call: TRBV30; cdr3_aa: CAWGGGHRQRFNYGYTF; cdr3_nt: TGTGCCTGGGGGGGAGGACACCGGCAGAGATTTAACTATGGCTACACCTTC
j_call: TRBJ1-4; clone_size: .; d_call: TRBD1; v_call: TRBV5-1; cdr3_aa: CASSRGQGNEKLFF; cdr3_nt: TGCGCCAGCAGCCGCGGACAGGGGAATGAAAAACTGTTTTTT
j_call: TRBJ2-7; clone_size: .; d_call: .; v_call: TRBV7-2; cdr3_aa: CASSSEGGTGEQYF; cdr3_nt: TGTGCCAGCAGTTCAGAGGGGGGAACGGGCGAGCAGTACTTC
j_call: TRBJ2-1; clone_size: .; d_call: TRBD1; v_call: TRBV7-2; cdr3_aa: CASRPTGTYNEQFF; cdr3_nt: TGTGCCAGCAGACCGACAGGGACCTACAATGAGCAGTTCTTC
j_call: TRBJ1-4; clone_size: few; d_call: .; v_call: TRBV5-6; cdr3_aa: CASSPGTTAHEKLFF; cdr3_nt: TGTGCCAGCAGCCCGGGGACGACCGCTCATGAAAAACTGTTTTTT
j_call: TRBJ2-1; clone_size: .; d_call: TRBD2; v_call: TRBV6-6; cdr3_aa: CASRQLAGVFDEQFF; cdr3_nt: TGTGCCAGCAGGCAACTAGCGGGAGTATTTGATGAGCAGTTCTTC
j_call: TRBJ1-1; clone_size: few; d_call: .; v_call: TRBV19; cdr3_aa: CATLDSYTEAFF; cdr3_nt: TGTGCCACCTTGGACAGTTACACTGAAGCTTTCTTT
j_call: TRBJ1-1; clone_size: .; d_call: TRBD1; v_call: TRBV5-4; cdr3_aa: CASSPRDREGTEAFF; cdr3_nt: TGTGCCAGCAGCCCCCGGGACAGGGAGGGCACTGAAGCTTTCTTT
j_call: TRBJ2-1; clone_size: .; d_call: .; v_call: TRBV11-2; cdr3_aa: CASSLMGEQFF; cdr3_nt: TGTGCCAGCAGCTTGATGGGTGAGCAGTTCTTC
j_call: TRBJ2-5; clone_size: .; d_call: .; v_call: TRBV5-4; cdr3_aa: CASSPGSRETQYF; cdr3_nt: TGTGCCAGCAGCCCGGGGTCGCGTGAGACCCAGTACTTC
j_call: TRBJ1-2; clone_size: .; d_call: .; v_call: TRBV5-6; cdr3_aa: CASSDLMGARGYTF; cdr3_nt: TGTGCCAGCAGCGACCTTATGGGGGCCCGAGGCTACACCTTC
j_call: TRBJ1-4; clone_size: .; d_call: .; v_call: TRBV28; cdr3_aa: CASSPRPLSEKLFF; cdr3_nt: TGTGCCAGCAGCCCCAGGCCCCTTAGCGAAAAACTGTTTTTT
j_call: TRBJ2-4; clone_size: .; d_call: .; v_call: TRBV7-8; cdr3_aa: CASSLARHPGGNIQYF; cdr3_nt: TGTGCCAGCAGCTTAGCGCGTCACCCTGGCGGAAACATTCAGTACTTC
j_call: TRBJ1-4; clone_size: few; d_call: TRBD1; v_call: TRBV4-1; cdr3_aa: CASSPTGTGNEKLFF; cdr3_nt: TGCGCCAGCAGCCCGACAGGGACGGGAAATGAAAAACTGTTTTTT
j_call: TRBJ2-4; clone_size: once; d_call: TRBD2; v_call: TRBV4-2; cdr3_aa: CASSLGTSGLAKNIQYF; cdr3_nt: TGTGCCAGCAGCCTAGGGACTAGCGGGTTAGCCAAAAACATTCAGTACTTC
j_call: TRBJ1-4; clone_size: .; d_call: .; v_call: TRBV7-2; cdr3_aa: CASSYDEKLFF; cdr3_nt: TGTGCCAGCAGCTACGATGAAAAACTGTTTTTT
j_call: TRBJ1-1; clone_size: .; d_call: .; v_call: TRBV18; cdr3_aa: CASSLGLDTEAFF; cdr3_nt: TGTGCCAGCTCACTCGGTTTGGACACTGAAGCTTTCTTT
j_call: TRBJ2-2; clone_size: .; d_call: .; v_call: TRBV7-8; cdr3_aa: CASSLGGANTGELFF; cdr3_nt: TGTGCCAGCAGCTTAGGGGGCGCGAACACCGGGGAGCTGTTTTTT
j_call: TRBJ1-2; clone_size: .; d_call: TRBD1; v_call: TRBV28; cdr3_aa: CASSSPGVQGAVGGYTF; cdr3_nt: TGTGCCAGCAGTTCCCCGGGGGTACAGGGGGCCGTGGGAGGCTACACCTTC
j_call: TRBJ2-1; clone_size: .; d_call: .; v_call: TRBV7-6; cdr3_aa: CASSLASGYNEQFF; cdr3_nt: TGTGCCAGCAGCTTAGCTAGCGGATACAATGAGCAGTTCTTC
j_call: TRBJ1-1; clone_size: .; d_call: .; v_call: TRBV27; cdr3_aa: CASSLSARSGEAFF; cdr3_nt: TGTGCCAGCAGTTTATCGGCCCGATCGGGTGAAGCTTTCTTT
j_call: TRBJ2-7; clone_size: .; d_call: .; v_call: TRBV28; cdr3_aa: CASSLNSGYEQYF; cdr3_nt: TGTGCCAGCAGTTTAAATTCAGGGTACGAGCAGTACTTC
j_call: TRBJ2-1; clone_size: .; d_call: TRBD1; v_call: TRBV5-1; cdr3_aa: CASSAGQVEQFF; cdr3_nt: TGCGCCAGCAGCGCCGGACAGGTAGAGCAGTTCTTC
j_call: TRBJ2-7; clone_size: .; d_call: .; v_call: TRBV29-1; cdr3_aa: CSVETQAGASGQYF; cdr3_nt: TGCAGCGTTGAAACCCAAGCGGGTGCGTCGGGGCAGTACTTC
j_call: TRBJ2-7; clone_size: .; d_call: .; v_call: TRBV28; cdr3_aa: CASTTTQGSYEQYF; cdr3_nt: TGTGCCAGCACCACAACACAGGGTTCTTACGAGCAGTACTTC
j_call: TRBJ2-3; clone_size: .; d_call: TRBD2; v_call: TRBV4-2; cdr3_aa: CASSSIAGGNPDTQYF; cdr3_nt: TGTGCCAGCAGCTCTATAGCGGGAGGGAATCCAGATACGCAGTATTTT
j_call: TRBJ1-1; clone_size: .; d_call: TRBD1; v_call: TRBV29-1; cdr3_aa: CSVVPGQGTVEGTEAFF; cdr3_nt: TGCAGCGTCGTCCCGGGACAGGGAACGGTCGAAGGCACTGAAGCTTTCTTT
j_call: TRBJ1-1; clone_size: .; d_call: TRBD1; v_call: TRBV18; cdr3_aa: CASSGVQGGSGSEAFF; cdr3_nt: TGTGCCAGCTCAGGGGTCCAGGGGGGATCAGGGAGTGAAGCTTTCTTT
j_call: TRBJ2-7; clone_size: .; d_call: TRBD2; v_call: TRBV7-3; cdr3_aa: CASSSQPSGSAHEQYF; cdr3_nt: TGTGCCAGCAGCTCGCAACCTAGCGGGAGTGCCCACGAGCAGTACTTC
j_call: TRBJ1-2; clone_size: .; d_call: TRBD1; v_call: TRBV5-1; cdr3_aa: CASSSQPGTGDGYTF; cdr3_nt: TGCGCCAGCAGCTCCCAACCCGGGACAGGGGATGGCTACACCTTC
j_call: TRBJ2-3; clone_size: .; d_call: TRBD2; v_call: TRBV7-3; cdr3_aa: CASSLTVRASGNTDTQYF; cdr3_nt: TGTGCCAGCAGCTTAACGGTCAGGGCTAGCGGAAACACAGATACGCAGTATTTT
j_call: TRBJ2-7; clone_size: few; d_call: TRBD1; v_call: TRBV5-1; cdr3_aa: CASSLEQGASYEQYF; cdr3_nt: TGCGCCAGCAGCTTGGAACAGGGGGCTTCTTACGAGCAGTACTTC
j_call: TRBJ2-7; clone_size: .; d_call: TRBD2; v_call: TRBV7-2; cdr3_aa: CASSPNSGTSPLEQYF; cdr3_nt: TGTGCCAGCAGCCCCAACTCCGGGACTAGCCCCCTCGAGCAGTACTTC
j_call: TRBJ2-3; clone_size: .; d_call: TRBD1; v_call: TRBV5-1; cdr3_aa: CASSPRAGTGEDTQYF; cdr3_nt: TGCGCCAGCAGCCCAAGAGCCGGGACAGGGGAGGATACGCAGTATTTT
j_call: TRBJ2-7; clone_size: .; d_call: .; v_call: TRBV6-5; cdr3_aa: CASSTPDRSYEQYF; cdr3_nt: TGTGCCAGCAGCACACCCGACAGATCCTACGAGCAGTACTTC
j_call: TRBJ1-1; clone_size: .; d_call: .; v_call: TRBV9; cdr3_aa: CASSVGQKNTEAFF; cdr3_nt: TGTGCCAGCAGCGTAGGACAGAAGAACACTGAAGCTTTCTTT
j_call: TRBJ1-4; clone_size: .; d_call: .; v_call: TRBV5-4; cdr3_aa: CASRAMEANEKLFF; cdr3_nt: TGTGCCAGCAGAGCCATGGAGGCTAATGAAAAACTGTTTTTT
j_call: TRBJ1-1; clone_size: .; d_call: .; v_call: TRBV7-8; cdr3_aa: CASSKGRMNTEAFF; cdr3_nt: TGTGCCAGCAGCAAGGGGCGGATGAACACTGAAGCTTTCTTT
j_call: TRBJ2-1; clone_size: .; d_call: .; v_call: TRBV11-3; cdr3_aa: CASSQRGSGSSYNEQFF; cdr3_nt: TGTGCCAGCAGCCAGAGAGGCAGCGGCAGCTCCTACAATGAGCAGTTCTTC
j_call: TRBJ2-5; clone_size: .; d_call: .; v_call: TRBV9; cdr3_aa: CASAPGRLGDGRTQYF; cdr3_nt: TGTGCCAGCGCCCCGGGGCGACTGGGCGATGGGCGGACCCAGTACTTC
j_call: TRBJ2-1; clone_size: .; d_call: TRBD2; v_call: TRBV7-3; cdr3_aa: CASSMGLAVYNEQFF; cdr3_nt: TGTGCCAGCAGCATGGGACTAGCGGTCTACAATGAGCAGTTCTTC
j_call: TRBJ2-5; clone_size: .; d_call: .; v_call: TRBV30; cdr3_aa: CAGTRQGETQYF; cdr3_nt: TGTGCCGGGACTCGGCAGGGGGAGACCCAGTACTTC
j_call: TRBJ2-1; clone_size: .; d_call: TRBD2; v_call: TRBV7-2; cdr3_aa: CASSLRSSGRSYNEQFF; cdr3_nt: TGTGCCAGCAGCTTAAGGTCTAGCGGGAGATCCTACAATGAGCAGTTCTTC
j_call: TRBJ2-4; clone_size: .; d_call: TRBD1; v_call: TRBV19; cdr3_aa: CAAGQGDIQYF; cdr3_nt: TGTGCCGCAGGGCAGGGGGACATTCAGTACTTC
j_call: TRBJ2-1; clone_size: .; d_call: TRBD2; v_call: TRBV27; cdr3_aa: CASSSRLAEHYNEQFF; cdr3_nt: TGTGCCAGCAGTTCCCGGCTAGCGGAGCATTACAATGAGCAGTTCTTC
j_call: TRBJ2-5; clone_size: .; d_call: TRBD2; v_call: TRBV5-1; cdr3_aa: CASGGLAGGSGKETQYF; cdr3_nt: TGCGCCAGCGGGGGACTAGCGGGAGGGTCTGGGAAAGAGACCCAGTACTTC
j_call: TRBJ2-2; clone_size: .; d_call: .; v_call: TRBV7-2; cdr3_aa: CASSQFYAGELFF; cdr3_nt: TGTGCCAGCAGCCAATTCTATGCCGGGGAGCTGTTTTTT